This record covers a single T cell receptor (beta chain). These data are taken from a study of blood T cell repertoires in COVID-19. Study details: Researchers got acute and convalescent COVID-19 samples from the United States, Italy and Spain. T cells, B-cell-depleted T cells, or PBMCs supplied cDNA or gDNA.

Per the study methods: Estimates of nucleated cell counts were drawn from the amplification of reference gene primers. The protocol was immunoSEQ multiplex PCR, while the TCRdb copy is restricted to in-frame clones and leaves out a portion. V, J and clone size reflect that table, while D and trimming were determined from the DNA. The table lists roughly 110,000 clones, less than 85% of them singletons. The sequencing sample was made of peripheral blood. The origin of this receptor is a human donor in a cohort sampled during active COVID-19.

DNA for the CDR3: TGCGCCAGCAGCTTTCCCGGGACAGCTAGCACAGATACGCAGTATTTT. This gives the protein CASSFPGTASTDTQYF. The chain couples TRBV5-1 to TRBJ2-3; 7 bases line up with TRBD1. Germline CDR1 is SGHRS and CDR2 is YFSETQ. The CDR3 is made up of 16 amino acids. Trimming at V came to 2 bases and at J to 0 bases, leaving 6 bases not matched to a gene.